Listed below are T cell receptor beta chains from one sample, sequenced in a study of blood T cell repertoires in COVID-19. Here immunoSEQ multiplex PCR was the method, and the copy in TCRdb shows in-frame clones only, minus some. The repertoire consists of 250,000 to 350,000 clones, with about 88% occurring once and the leading ten covering about 3%. The sample comprised PBMCs or T cells enriched from blood (not recorded which). These TCRs come from a woman between 50 and 59 years old who had recovered from COVID-19. Both conserved end residues are part of each CDR3. The D gene is left open where the match is weak. Only some rows state a clone size, as once, few, many or a class for expanded clones.

d_call	clone_size	v_call	j_call	cdr3_nt	cdr3_aa
.	.	TRBV7-8	TRBJ1-4	TGTGCCAGCAGCTTAGATTTAATTCATGAAAAACTGTTTTTT	CASSLDLIHEKLFF
TRBD2	.	TRBV5-4	TRBJ2-1	TGTGCCAGCAGCGGTACTAGCGGGTCCTACAATGAGCAGTTCTTC	CASSGTSGSYNEQFF
TRBD1	once	TRBV29-1	TRBJ2-2	TGCAGCGCCAGAGACGACAGGGGCACCGGGGAGCTGTTTTTT	CSARDDRGTGELFF
.	.	TRBV19	TRBJ1-5	TGTGCCAGTAGTATGTGGGGAGCTCAGCCCCAGCATTTT	CASSMWGAQPQHF
.	.	TRBV5-5	TRBJ2-7	TGTGCCAGCAGCTTTTTAGCTGGCTCCGAGCAGTACTTC	CASSFLAGSEQYF
.	.	TRBV5-6	TRBJ2-6	TGTGCCAGCAGCTCCACGACGGACAGACGGGGCTCTGGGGCCAACGTCCTGACTTTC	CASSSTTDRRGSGANVLTF
.	.	TRBV20-1	TRBJ2-7	TGCAGTGCGAGTACAGGGAGCTCCTACGAGCAGTACTTC	CSASTGSSYEQYF
TRBD1	.	TRBV3-1/TRBV3-2	TRBJ1-2	TGTGCCAGCAGCCCGCCGGGACAGCTTTATGGCTACACCTTC	CASSPPGQLYGYTF
.	few	TRBV7-7	TRBJ2-2	TGTGCTAGCAGCCCTCCCCTTTCGACGGGGATCACCGGGGAGCTGTTTTTT	CASSPPLSTGITGELFF
.	.	TRBV9	TRBJ1-1	TGTGCCAGCAGCGTAGTTTCTACGAACACTGAAGCTTTCTTT	CASSVVSTNTEAFF
TRBD2	.	TRBV7-3	TRBJ2-5	TGTGCCAGCAGCCCCCGGACTAGCGGGAAAGAGACCCAGTACTTC	CASSPRTSGKETQYF
.	.	TRBV2	TRBJ1-2	TGTGCCAGCACTCTATCTGGCTATGGCTACACCTTC	CASTLSGYGYTF
TRBD1	.	TRBV2	TRBJ1-6	TGTGCCAGCAACGGGGACAGGGGTAATTCACCCCTCCACTTT	CASNGDRGNSPLHF
TRBD1	few	TRBV24-1	TRBJ2-5	TGTGCCACCAGTGAGCCGGGACAGGGTAAAGAGACCCAGTACTTC	CATSEPGQGKETQYF
TRBD1	.	TRBV7-9	TRBJ2-3	TGTGCCAGCAGCTTAGCGCGTGACAGGGGAGCCAAGCGCACAGATACGCAGTATTTT	CASSLARDRGAKRTDTQYF
.	.	TRBV27	TRBJ1-5	TGTGCCAGCAGTACCGCCAGGCTTCAGCCCCAGCATTTT	CASSTARLQPQHF
TRBD1	.	TRBV25-1	TRBJ1-6	TGTGCCAGCAGTGAATCCAGGGGGTATAATTCACCCCTCCACTTT	CASSESRGYNSPLHF
TRBD1	.	TRBV28	TRBJ1-2	TGTGCCAGCACCCCAGGGGGCCTTTTGGTTCGGGGCTACACCTTC	CASTPGGLLVRGYTF
TRBD1	.	TRBV14	TRBJ2-7	TGTGCCAGCAGCCAAGCAGGGGGCCTACGGGAGCAGTACTTC	CASSQAGGLREQYF
.	.	TRBV21-1	TRBJ2-7	TGTGCCAGCAGCAACGAAGACAGGGGGGTGGAAAACGAGCAGTACTTC	CASSNEDRGVENEQYF
.	.	TRBV15	TRBJ2-1	TGTGCCACCAGCAGAGTTCTGGGGCGGGATCTAAGTGAGCAGTTCTTC	CATSRVLGRDLSEQFF
.	.	TRBV4-1	TRBJ1-4	TGCGCCAGCAGCCAAGGGGGTCAGGGGACCCAACCGGGCGAAAAACTGTTTTTT	CASSQGGQGTQPGEKLFF
.	.	TRBV7-6	TRBJ2-7	TGTGCCAGCAGCACCCGACAGTCCTACGAGCAGTACTTC	CASSTRQSYEQYF
TRBD2	.	TRBV9	TRBJ2-5	TGTGCCAGCAGCCCCTGGAAAGCGGGAGGGGAGACCCAGTACTTC	CASSPWKAGGETQYF
TRBD2	once	TRBV9	TRBJ2-1	TGTGCCAGCAGCGTGGCTGAGACTAGCGGGAGAGACTACAATGAGCAGTTCTTC	CASSVAETSGRDYNEQFF
.	.	TRBV9	TRBJ1-2	TGTGCCAGCAGCGTAGCGGGAGGCTATGGCTACACCTTC	CASSVAGGYGYTF
TRBD1	.	TRBV27	TRBJ1-1	TGTGCCAGCAGTTTAGCGGGGACAGTACCTGAAGCTTTCTTT	CASSLAGTVPEAFF
TRBD1	once	TRBV28	TRBJ1-6	TGTGCCAGCAGTTTATGGGACAGGGAGAGTGGACCCCTCCACTTT	CASSLWDRESGPLHF
.	.	TRBV28	TRBJ1-5	TGTGCCAGCACCCCCATGAAGGGAGGGTCGGGTCAGCCCCAGCATTTT	CASTPMKGGSGQPQHF
TRBD2	few	TRBV27	TRBJ2-1	TGTGCCAGCCGTAGACTAGCGGGAGGTAACAATGAGCAGTTCTTC	CASRRLAGGNNEQFF
TRBD1	few	TRBV30	TRBJ1-2	TGTGCCAGAGCCGGGACAGGGAACTATGGCTACACCTTC	CARAGTGNYGYTF
.	.	TRBV6-2/TRBV6-3	TRBJ1-1	TGTGCCAGCAGTTACAAGAACGCGGGCACTGAAGCTTTCTTT	CASSYKNAGTEAFF
.	.	TRBV2	TRBJ1-6	TGTGCCAGCGGGACAAACAATAATTCACCCCTCCACTTT	CASGTNNNSPLHF
TRBD2	.	TRBV7-9	TRBJ2-7	TGTGCCAGCAGCTTAGACCGCCTAGCGGGCACCTACGAGCAGTACTTC	CASSLDRLAGTYEQYF
.	.	TRBV7-9	TRBJ1-4	TGTGCCAGCAGCTTAGAAGGGGCTGGTGAAAAACTGTTTTTT	CASSLEGAGEKLFF
TRBD2	.	TRBV5-1	TRBJ2-7	TGCGCCAGCAGCTTGGCCTCGTCTAGCGGGAGTAAGTACGAGCAGTACTTC	CASSLASSSGSKYEQYF
TRBD2	.	TRBV18	TRBJ2-5	TGTGCCAGCTCACCCAGTCTAGCGGGTAACCAAGAGACCCAGTACTTC	CASSPSLAGNQETQYF
TRBD2	.	TRBV19	TRBJ2-5	TGTGCCAGTAGGGAGCGGGGACAAGAGACCCAGTACTTC	CASRERGQETQYF
.	.	TRBV9	TRBJ2-1	TGTGCCAGCAGCGTTGAGGTAGGAGGAAACAATGAGCAGTTCTTC	CASSVEVGGNNEQFF
TRBD1	.	TRBV28	TRBJ1-3	TGTGCCAGCAGTCCACCGACAGGGTGGTCAGTGGGAAACACCATATATTTT	CASSPPTGWSVGNTIYF
TRBD1	.	TRBV6-5	TRBJ1-1	TGTGCCAGCAGGCATAGACAGGGCACTGAAGCTTTCTTT	CASRHRQGTEAFF
.	.	TRBV27	TRBJ1-4	TGTGCCAGCAGTCTAAAGCGCTTTAATGAAAAACTGTTTTTT	CASSLKRFNEKLFF
.	.	TRBV5-1	TRBJ2-1	TGCGCCAGCAGCTTGGTTGTTAGCGGCAATGAGCAGTTCTTC	CASSLVVSGNEQFF
.	.	TRBV7-2	TRBJ2-6	TGTGCCAGCAGCTTTCGCAACGTCCTGACTTTC	CASSFRNVLTF
TRBD2	.	TRBV14	TRBJ2-1	TGTGCCAGCAGCCTACTAGCGGGAACCTACAATGAGCAGTTCTTC	CASSLLAGTYNEQFF
.	.	TRBV27	TRBJ2-7	TGTGCCAGCAGTTTATACTGGGGCGCCGAGCAGTACTTC	CASSLYWGAEQYF
TRBD2	.	TRBV10-3	TRBJ2-2	TGTGCCATCAGTAAGACTAGCGCGGGTACCGGGGAGCTGTTTTTT	CAISKTSAGTGELFF
TRBD1	.	TRBV18	TRBJ1-5	TGTGCCAGCTCACCTTTTGGACAGGGGGACCAGCCCCAGCATTTT	CASSPFGQGDQPQHF
TRBD1	.	TRBV3-1/TRBV3-2	TRBJ1-1	TGTGCCAGCAGCCTCTTGACAGGGATGAACACTGAAGCTTTCTTT	CASSLLTGMNTEAFF
TRBD1	few	TRBV3-1/TRBV3-2	TRBJ1-2	TGTGCCAGCAGCCAAGAGGACAGGGGGAGGTATGGCTACACCTTC	CASSQEDRGRYGYTF
.	once	TRBV30	TRBJ1-1	TGTGCCTGGACCCCCGGGGGGGGCACTGAAGCTTTCTTT	CAWTPGGGTEAFF
.	.	TRBV19	TRBJ1-5	TGTGCCAGTAGTATCGGGGAGGGCCAGCCCCAGCATTTT	CASSIGEGQPQHF
.	.	TRBV28	TRBJ2-4	TGTGCCAGCTACATAGACTACGGAAAAAACATTCAGTACTTC	CASYIDYGKNIQYF
.	.	TRBV7-2	TRBJ1-5	TGTGCCAGCAGCTTAGATGAGGGTCAGCCCCAGCATTTT	CASSLDEGQPQHF
.	.	TRBV25-1	TRBJ2-1	TGTGCCAGCAGTGAATTCATCGGGGAAGGGAATGAGCAGTTCTTC	CASSEFIGEGNEQFF
.	.	TRBV4-3	TRBJ2-7	TGCGCCAGCAGCCAAGATGGGGGGGGCAGGCAGCAGTACTTC	CASSQDGGGRQQYF
.	.	TRBV4-3	TRBJ1-5	TGCGCCAGCAGCCAAGATCAGTATGGGGGGGCACGGCAGCCCCAGCATTTT	CASSQDQYGGARQPQHF